This is a list of T cell receptor beta chains from one sample in a study of T cells in Graves' hyperthyroidism and ophthalmopathy. TCRdb re-derived calls from the multiplex PCR reads in MiXCR, one entry per CDR3 protein. The table records hundreds of thousands of distinct CDR3 sequences, about 35% of them present only once. Sequences were obtained from blood. The receptor source for this set is a woman between 40 and 50 years old with Graves' hyperthyroidism. Each CDR3 is given with its conserved first and last residue. The order of the fields is D gene, V gene, CDR3 protein. A D gene is named only where the DNA matches it firmly.

D: NA; V: TRBV7-9; CDR3: CASSLPSRGSYEQYF
D: TRBD1; V: TRBV29-1; CDR3: CSVYPGGYNEQFF
D: NA; V: TRBV6-5; CDR3: CASSFHPWGDYGFTF
D: NA; V: TRBV28; CDR3: CASVELVTDTQYF
D: TRBD1; V: TRBV19; CDR3: CASSMGQPNEKLFF
D: NA; V: TRBV10-3; CDR3: CAISARGGVQPQHF
D: NA; V: TRBV19; CDR3: CASSPGIWSNQPQHF
D: NA; V: TRBV5-4; CDR3: CASSLGGSFRGTQYF
D: NA; V: TRBV2; CDR3: CASSVSASGNTIYF
D: NA; V: TRBV7-7; CDR3: CASSLAENTGELFF
D: NA; V: TRBV27; CDR3: CASSLSILSYEQYF
D: NA; V: TRBV10-2; CDR3: CASRAWTIVAGFYTEAFF
D: NA; V: TRBV12-3/TRBV12-4; CDR3: CASSLTGIRGEKLFF
D: TRBD1; V: TRBV29-1; CDR3: CSVDSTGGTYEQYF
D: NA; V: TRBV6-6; CDR3: CASSILRSTYEQYF
D: NA; V: TRBV6-5; CDR3: CASSYWDGVSYEQYF
D: NA; V: TRBV20-1; CDR3: CSARTAGLGTGELFF
D: TRBD1; V: TRBV7-9; CDR3: CASSFSGTANEKLFF
D: TRBD1; V: TRBV6-4; CDR3: CASRDRQGFSYEQYF
D: NA; V: TRBV10-3; CDR3: CAIRSHSGANVLTF
D: NA; V: TRBV20-1; CDR3: CSARGLNSGNTIYF
D: TRBD1; V: TRBV19; CDR3: CASSQTGLYGYTF
D: NA; V: TRBV5-1; CDR3: CASSLGQAISGYTF
D: NA; V: TRBV24-1; CDR3: CATSDPQETQYF
D: TRBD1; V: TRBV10-1; CDR3: CASSDHGTGVYGYTF
D: NA; V: TRBV6-6; CDR3: CASSRRDSNQPQHF
D: TRBD1; V: TRBV7-9; CDR3: CASSLDRGRPEAFF
D: TRBD2; V: TRBV20-1; CDR3: CSAMGLAGIYEQYF
D: TRBD1; V: TRBV5-1; CDR3: CASSWTGQGENSPLHF